One T cell receptor (beta chain) is described in this entry. Its matching antigen is unknown. This entry is derived from a study of neoadjuvant anti-PD-1 for oral cavity cancer. The germline V and J ends were trimmed by 1 base and 5 bases, with 16 bases remaining between them. Germline assignment: CDR1 SGDLS and CDR2 YYNGEE. The length of the CDR3 is 15 residues. Cohort: HPV-negative, locally advanced oral cavity squamous cell carcinoma patients. Study observations and caveats: Greater tumor shrinkage accompanied bigger post-treatment sizes of preexisting clones. TCR analyses covered only a few patients per response group.

TCRdb's table, derived via immunoSEQ multiplex PCR, lists solely in-frame clones and lacks some. The repertoire holds roughly 6,600 clones, with nearly 45% as singletons. The rearrangement joins TRBV9 to TRBJ2-7; no reliable D call. The TCR originated in a person aged 40-85 years with oral cavity squamous cell carcinoma. The starting material was tumor tissue, obtained before nivolumab (anti-PD-1) treatment. The CDR3 spells CASSVSVGSGDEQYF. CDR3 nucleotide sequence: TGTGCCAGCAGCGTATCGGTCGGGTCTGGCGACGAGCAGTACTTC.